This TCR beta chain was captured by sequencing in a study of type 1 and type 2 diabetes patients. Study information: The whole study generated about 20 million paired-end reads.

PCR was run on genomic DNA. The TCR beta CDR3 region was amplified using 30 forward and 13 reverse primers. Each CDR3 protein gets one entry after TCRdb re-called the multiplex PCR reads with MiXCR. The table lists about 290,000 distinct CDR3 sequences, 45% to 60% of them singletons, with about an eighth in the top ten. Trimming removed 5 bases from V and 3 bases from J, with 14 bases in between. CDR1 SNHLY and CDR2 FYNNEI come from the germline V gene. The CDR3 runs 14 residues. Material: peripheral blood mononuclear cells (PBMCs). The clonotype was recovered from a young man with type 2 diabetes. The V call is TRBV2, the J call TRBJ2-7; D might be TRBD2 (6 bases). The CDR3 DNA reads as TGTGCCAGCAGTAAACTAGGGAGGATCTACGAGCAGTACTTC. Translating gives CASSKLGRIYEQYF. Full variable domain (rest looked up from reference TRBV2 and TRBJ2-7): EPEVTQTPSHQVTQMGQEVILRCVPISNHLYFYWYRQILGQKVEFLVSFYNNEISEKSEIFDDQFSVERPDGSNFTLKIRSTKLEDSAMYFCASSKLGRIYEQYFGPGTRLTVT.